This paragraph reports one TCR beta chain. These data come from a study of blood T cell repertoires in COVID-19. Background on the study: The United States, Italy and Spain supplied acute and convalescent COVID-19 samples. In each case, the material was cDNA or gDNA derived from T cells, B-cell-depleted T cells, or PBMCs.

The Seattle site enrolled patients during active infection and followed them longitudinally. In the authors' workflow: Reference gene primer amplification gave estimated nucleated cell counts. Data came from immunoSEQ multiplex PCR; TCRdb stores just in-frame clones and leaves some out. D and trimming were read from the DNA, whereas the V and J calls and clone size are those reported in that table. The top ten hold 4.5% to 5% of the sample, which has about 160,000 clones, approximately 92% seen once. V dropped 0 bases and J dropped 0; count of bases not matched to a gene: 2. The CDR3 runs to 16 residues. Germline CDR1 reads SGDLS; CDR2 reads YYNGEE.

The rearrangement links TRBV9 to TRBJ2-2, with 7 nucleotides matching TRBD2. The specimen sequenced was peripheral blood. The clonotype was recovered from a young man with COVID-19, enrolled during active disease. The CDR3 loop is CASSVGGGTNTGELFF. The CDR3 nucleotides are TGTGCCAGCAGCGTAGGGGGAGGGACGAACACCGGGGAGCTGTTTTTT.